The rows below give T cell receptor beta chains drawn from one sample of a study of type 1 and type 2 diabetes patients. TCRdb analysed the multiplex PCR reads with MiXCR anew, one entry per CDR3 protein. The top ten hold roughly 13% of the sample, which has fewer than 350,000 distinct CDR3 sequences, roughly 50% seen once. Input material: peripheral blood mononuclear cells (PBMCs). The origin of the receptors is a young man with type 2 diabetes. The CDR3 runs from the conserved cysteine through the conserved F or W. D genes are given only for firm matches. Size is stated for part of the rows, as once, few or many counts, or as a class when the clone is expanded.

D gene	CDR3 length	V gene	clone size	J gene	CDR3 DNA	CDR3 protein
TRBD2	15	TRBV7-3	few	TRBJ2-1	TGTGCCAGCAGCTTAACGCGGGAGGACTACAATGAGCAGTTCTTC	CASSLTREDYNEQFF
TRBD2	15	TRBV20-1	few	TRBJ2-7	TGCAGTGCTAGAGTGGGACTAGCGGACCTCTACGAGCAGTACTTC	CSARVGLADLYEQYF
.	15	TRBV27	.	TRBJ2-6	TGTGCCAGCACACCCCGACAGTCTGGGGCCAACGTCCTGACTTTC	CASTPRQSGANVLTF
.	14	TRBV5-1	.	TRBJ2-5	TGCGCCAGCAGTCCCCAATTAGGGCACCAATTCGGGTACTTC	CASSPQLGHQFGYF
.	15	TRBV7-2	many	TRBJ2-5	TGTGCCAGCAGCTTTGATGGAGAGACACGACGGACCCAGTACTTC	CASSFDGETRRTQYF
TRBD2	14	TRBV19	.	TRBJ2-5	TGTGCCAGTAGATCAAGGGAGGGGTCAGAGACCCAGTACTTC	CASRSREGSETQYF
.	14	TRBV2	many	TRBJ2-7	TGTGCCAGCATCAGGGAAGGGCTCTCCTACGAGCAGTACTTC	CASIREGLSYEQYF
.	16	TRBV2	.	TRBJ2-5	TGTGCCAGCAGGAACCCCCCGGGGGAAATTGGAGAGACCCAGTACTTC	CASRNPPGEIGETQYF
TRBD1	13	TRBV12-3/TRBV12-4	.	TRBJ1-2	TGTGCCAGCAGCGGGGGACAGGGAAGATACTACACCTTC	CASSGGQGRYYTF
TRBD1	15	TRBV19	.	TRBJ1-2	TGTGCCAGTAGTATTCAGGGGGCGGTATCGAATGGCTACACCTTC	CASSIQGAVSNGYTF
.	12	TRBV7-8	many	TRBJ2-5	TGTGCCAGCAGCTTAGCGGAGGAGACCCAGTACTTC	CASSLAEETQYF